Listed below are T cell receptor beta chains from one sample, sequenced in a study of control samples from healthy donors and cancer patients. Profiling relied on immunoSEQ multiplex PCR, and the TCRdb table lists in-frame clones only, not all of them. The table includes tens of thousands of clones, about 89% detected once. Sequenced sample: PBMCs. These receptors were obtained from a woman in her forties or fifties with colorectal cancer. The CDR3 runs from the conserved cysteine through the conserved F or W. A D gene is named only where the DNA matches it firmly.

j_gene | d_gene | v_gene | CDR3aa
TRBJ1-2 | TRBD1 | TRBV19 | CASSIPFGQGGGYTF
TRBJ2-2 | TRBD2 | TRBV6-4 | CASRAPSRGGANTGELFF
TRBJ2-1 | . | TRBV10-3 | CAIRPGLDNEQFF
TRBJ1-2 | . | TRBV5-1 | CARSLVGGHGYTF
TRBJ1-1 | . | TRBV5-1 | CASSTSDEAFF
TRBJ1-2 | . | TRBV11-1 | CASSLDFTGGYTF
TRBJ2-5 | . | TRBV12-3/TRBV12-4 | CASSFLGETQYF
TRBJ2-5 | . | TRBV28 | CASSSGETQYF
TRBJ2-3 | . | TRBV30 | CAWSVRGTDTQYF
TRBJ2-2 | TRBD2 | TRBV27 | CASSFPGGDTGELFF
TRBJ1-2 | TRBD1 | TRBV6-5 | CASLLQGSGYGYTF
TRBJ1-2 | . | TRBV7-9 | CASSSGGINYGYTF
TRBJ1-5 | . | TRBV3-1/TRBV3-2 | CASSQQGNHQPQHF
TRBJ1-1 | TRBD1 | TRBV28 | CASSSPTGAGRTEAFF
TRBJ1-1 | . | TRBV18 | CASSSTGSRAMNTEAFF
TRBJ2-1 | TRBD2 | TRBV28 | CASSLAGGTPYNEQFF
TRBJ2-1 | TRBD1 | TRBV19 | CASSIDGTGLGDEQFF
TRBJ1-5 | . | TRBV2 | CASSLETVANQPQHF
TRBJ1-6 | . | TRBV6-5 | CASSYGAGAYNSPLHF
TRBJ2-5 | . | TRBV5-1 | CASSSAAGDGETQYF
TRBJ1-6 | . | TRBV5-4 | CASSPRVLPLHF
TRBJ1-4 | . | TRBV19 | CASSPARTFGEKLFF
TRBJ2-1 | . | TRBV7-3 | CASSLFTGEDEQFF
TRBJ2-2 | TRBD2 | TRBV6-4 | CASSRTGLAQGTGELFF
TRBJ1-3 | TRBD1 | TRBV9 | CASSVDDRGNTIYF
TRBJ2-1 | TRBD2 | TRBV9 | CASSSGGTLYNEQFF
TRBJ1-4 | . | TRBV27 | CASRLNGGFGEKLFF
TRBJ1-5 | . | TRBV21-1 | CASTRDSINQPQHF